The TCR beta chain under discussion was sequenced for a study of tumor-infiltrating lymphocytes in oesophageal squamous cell carcinoma. TCRdb used MiXCR to reprocess the PCR reads, holding one entry per CDR3 protein. The table includes about 24,000 distinct CDR3 sequences, 38% detected once. This clonotype showed up many times. Trimming left V 11 bases short and J 7 bases short, with 12 bases between. The CDR3 has 11 residues. Germline V gene sequence: CDR1 MNHNS, CDR2 SASEGT. The rearrangement links TRBV6-1 to TRBJ2-1; D perhaps matches TRBD1 (7 bases). The TCR sequence derives from a male donor with esophageal squamous cell carcinoma. Sequencing used esophageal tumor tissue. CDR3 sequence: CAASGGNEQFF. For the CDR3, the DNA is TGTGCCGCGTCAGGGGGGAATGAGCAGTTCTTC.